One and the same sample provided the 28 T cell receptor beta chains below, sequenced in a study of tumor-infiltrating lymphocytes in primary liver carcinoma. Starting material of approximately 500 ng total RNA yielded TCR beta cDNA via a constant-region primer. Nested multiplex PCR, run for three rounds with slightly modified ARM-PCR, yielded TCR beta libraries. Primers for the first two PCR rounds were TRBV1-TRBV30 forward primers and a C-beta reverse primer (10 cycles per round). In TCRdb, the multiplex PCR reads were re-called with MiXCR into one record per CDR3 protein. The sample shows around 330,000 distinct CDR3 sequences, more than 55% of them seen only once. The researchers obtained blood RNA from unsorted whole blood and also extracted germline DNA. Sequenced material: peripheral blood. These receptors were obtained from a man in his forties or fifties with primary liver carcinoma and hepatitis B virus infection.

This clonotype was counted a few times. The chain carries TRBV28 and TRBJ2-7; either TRBD1 or TRBD2 may supply D (5 bases each). Germline lookup yields CDR1 MDHEN and CDR2 SYDVKM. V was shortened by 7 bases and J by 4 bases, with 11 bases between the two germline ends. The CDR3 is made up of 12 amino acids. CDR3 sequence reads: CASTGEGYEQYF. The DNA for the CDR3 is TGTGCCAGCACCGGAGAGGGGTACGAGCAGTACTTC.

As regards this clonotype: Being one base from a much bigger clone, this may be a read error. The J gene is TRBJ2-7, the V gene TRBV5-6; D is unresolved. The CDR3 loop spans 15 amino acids. The V end lost 3 bases, the J end lost 0 bases, and 13 bases lay between the germline ends. CDR1 SGHDT and CDR2 YYEEEE come from the germline V gene. CDR3 bases: TGTGCCAGCAGCTCAAAGGCCAGGCCCTCCTACGAGCAGTACTTC. Its protein product is CASSSKARPSYEQYF.

The chain recombines TRBV30 with TRBJ1-1; D remains ambiguous. The V and J ends lost 1 base and 1 base respectively, with 7 bases between them. This CDR3 is 13 amino acids long. Germline CDR1 is GTSNPN and CDR2 is SVGIG (reference sequence). CDR3 residues: CAWSDGWNTEAFF. As DNA, the CDR3 is TGTGCCTGGAGTGACGGGTGGAACACTGAAGCTTTCTTT. Combining the CDR3 with reference TRBV30 and TRBJ1-1 gives the whole variable domain SQTIHQWPATLVQPVGSPLSLECTVEGTSNPNLYWYRQAAGRGLQLLFYSVGIGQISSEVPQNLSASRPQDRQFILSSKKLLLSDSGFYLCAWSDGWNTEAFFGQGTRLTVV.

This clonotype has just one count. This chain uses TRBV28 with TRBJ2-2; perhaps TRBD2 as D (6 bases). The CDR3 spans 14 residues. In germline, CDR1 is MDHEN, CDR2 SYDVKM. The V end was cut by 6 bases, the J end by 5 bases, with 13 bases between. In nucleotides, the CDR3 is TGTGCCAGCAGCGGATTGGGGGGTACCGGGGAGCTGTTTTTT. Translating gives CASSGLGGTGELFF.

Concerning this clonotype itself: The conserved phenylalanine or tryptophan is not found at the CDR3 terminus, so this likely reflects a read error. The chain has TRBV11-3 and TRBJ2-2; perhaps TRBD2 as D (6 bases). In germline, CDR1 is SGHNT, CDR2 YENEEA. There are 12 residues in the CDR3. The CDR3, as DNA: TGTGCCAGCAGCACCACCACCGGGGGGCTGTTTTCT. The encoded protein is CASSTTTGGLFS.

A word on this clonotype: This may come from a read error, since a much larger clone is one base off. V and J are TRBV12-3 or TRBV12-4 and TRBJ1-6, with TRBD1 matching 7 bases. CDR3 length: 14 amino acids. The CDR3 spells CASMLGTDNTPLHF. The CDR3 region has the DNA TGTGCCAGCATGTTAGGGACAGATAATACACCCCTCCACTTT.

The chain couples TRBV11-2 to TRBJ2-7, with D possibly matching TRBD2 (5 bases). The V end lost 7 bases, the J end lost 2 bases, and 24 bases lay between the germline ends. This CDR3 is built from 17 residues. In germline, CDR1 is SGHAT, CDR2 FQNNGV. The CDR3 nucleotides read TGTGCCAGCACCTTCTCGAGTACTAAGCGGTCTACCTACGAGCAGTACTTC. As protein: CASTFSSTKRSTYEQYF. Filled out from reference TRBV11-2 and TRBJ2-7, the complete variable domain reads EAGVAQSPRYKIIEKRQSVAFWCNPISGHATLYWYQQILGQGPKLLIQFQNNGVVDDSQLPKDRFSAERLKGVDSTLKIQPAKLEDSAVYLCASTFSSTKRSTYEQYFGPGTRLTVT.

The rearrangement uses TRBV12-3 or TRBV12-4 and TRBJ2-2; D is uncertain. The CDR3 extends over 17 amino acids. The V and J ends lost 5 bases and 1 base respectively, with 17 bases between them. CDR3 sequence reads: CASSHYATWRNTGELFF. CDR3 in DNA: TGTGCCAGCAGTCATTACGCGACATGGAGGAACACCGGGGAGCTGTTTTTT.

Concerning this clonotype itself: A much bigger clone sits one base away, suggesting this may be a read error. V usage is TRBV12-3 or TRBV12-4 and J usage is TRBJ1-1; D ambiguous. This CDR3 spans 12 amino acids. CDR3 in amino acids: CDSTLRDTEAFF. CDR3 sequence (DNA): TGTGACAGCACCCTAAGGGACACTGAAGCTTTCTTT.

The chain employs TRBV4-2 and TRBJ2-7; D tentatively reads TRBD1 or TRBD2 (5 bases each). V was trimmed by 0 bases and J by 7 bases, leaving 13 bases between them. CDR1 is LGHNA, CDR2 YNFKEQ, per germline. The CDR3 has 14 residues. The CDR3 sequence: CASSQEGPLKEQYF. The CDR3, as DNA: TGTGCCAGCAGCCAAGAGGGACCGCTGAAAGAGCAGTACTTC.

This clonotype occurred once. At one boundary the junction diverges from the germline segment, which might be a read error. This rearrangement joins TRBV11-2 to TRBJ1-4; perhaps TRBD1 as D (5 bases). CDR3 size: 13 residues. CDR1 and CDR2 (germline): SGHAT, FQNNGV. The CDR3 sequence is CARSLDSNEKLFF. DNA of the CDR3: TGTGCCAGAAGCTTAGACAGCAATGAAAAACTGTTTTTT.

The chain carries TRBV7-8 and TRBJ1-5; D possibly corresponds to TRBD1 (5 bases). This CDR3 has 15 amino acids. Germline CDR1 is SGHVS and CDR2 is FQNEAQ. V was shortened by 5 bases and J by 0 bases, with 11 bases between the two germline ends. CDR3 in DNA: TGTGCCAGCAGCCACCGGGACTATAGCAATCAGCCCCAGCATTTT. This sequence encodes CASSHRDYSNQPQHF.

V is TRBV7-3 and J is TRBJ2-7; 7 bases map to TRBD1. Germline V gives CDR1 SGHTA, CDR2 FQGTGA. There are 15 residues in the CDR3. After removal of 5 bases from V and 3 bases from J, the junction contained 10 bases not matched to a gene. The CDR3 DNA sequence: TGTGCCAGCAGCCCATTAGGGGGCGGAGACTACGAGCAGTACTTC. This encodes CASSPLGGGDYEQYF. The full variable domain, in which reference TRBV7-3 and TRBJ2-7 provide the parts outside the CDR3, is GAGVSQTPSNKVTEKGKYVELRCDPISGHTALYWYRQSLGQGPEFLIYFQGTGAADDSGLPNDRFFAVRPEGSVSTLKIQRTERGDSAVYLCASSPLGGGDYEQYFGPGTRLTVT.

A note on this clonotype: Without the conserved terminal phenylalanine or tryptophan, this CDR3 likely stems from a read error. The J gene is TRBJ1-1, the V gene TRBV6-4; TRBD1 aligns across 9 bases. The germline CDR1 and CDR2 sequences are MRHNA and SNTAGT. Trimming removed 7 bases from V and 1 base from J; junction bases left unmatched: 4. This CDR3 is built from 14 residues. Written as DNA, the CDR3 is TGTGCCAGCAAGCCGGGACAGGGGAACACTGAAGCTTTCCTT. Translation gives CASKPGQGNTEAFL.

Regarding this clonotype: The junction differs from germline at one of its ends, possibly a read error. The chain joins TRBV5-1 to TRBJ2-7; D is perhaps TRBD1 or TRBD2 (5 bases each). This CDR3 comprises 14 residues. From germline, CDR1 is SGHRS and CDR2 YFSETQ. The CDR3 sequence: CTSSRQGPDYEQYF. In DNA, the CDR3 is TGCACCAGCAGTCGCCAGGGTCCAGACTACGAACAGTACTTC.

The J gene is TRBJ1-1, the V gene TRBV10-3; 9 nucleotides line up with TRBD1. V was pared by 5 bases and J by 5 bases, with 6 bases of the junction left unmatched. The CDR3 consists of 14 residues. Germline CDR1 and CDR2: ENHRY and SYGVKD. The CDR3 loop reads CAISRGQGFTEAFF. The CDR3 nucleotides are TGTGCCATCAGTCGGGGACAGGGTTTTACTGAAGCTTTCTTT.

In the case of this clonotype: Possible read error: a much larger clone is one base away. V gene TRBV29-1 combines with J gene TRBJ1-2, with TRBD1 matching over 12 bases. Germline CDR1 reads SQVTM; CDR2 reads ANQGSEA. There are 14 residues in the CDR3. CDR3 amino acids: CIVDLPGQGAGYTF. The CDR3 DNA follows: TGCATCGTTGATCTCCCGGGACAGGGGGCTGGCTACACCTTC.

To note about this clonotype: The junction departs from the called germline gene at one end, perhaps through a read error. The chain links TRBV12-3 or TRBV12-4 to TRBJ2-2; the D is unclear. This CDR3 is built from 13 residues. DNA of the CDR3: TGTGTCAGCAGTTTACAGTCGGCCGGGGAGCTGTTTTTT. Translation: CVSSLQSAGELFF.

With respect to this clonotype: A junction end diverges from the germline sequence, so it may reflect a read error. The J gene is TRBJ1-2, the V gene TRBV6-6, with D uncertain. Per germline, CDR1 MNHNY and CDR2 SVGAGI (reference sequence). The CDR3 has 12 residues. CDR3: CVSTLSGNDYTF. The CDR3 DNA reads as TGTGTCAGCACCCTTTCGGGGAATGACTACACCTTC.

As concerns this clonotype: A read error is possible here, since a much larger clone lies one base away. V gene TRBV10-3 combines with J gene TRBJ2-1, with TRBD2 matching over 10 bases. Germline V lookup: CDR1 ENHRY, CDR2 SYGVKD. The CDR3 consists of 14 residues. The junction had 8 bases not matched to a gene; V was cut back by 7 bases and J by 8 bases. The CDR3 bases are TGTGCCATCACCGGAGCGGGAGGGTCCCATGAGCAGTTCTTC. Amino acids: CAITGAGGSHEQFF.

This clonotype has ten or more counts. The chain carries TRBV6-7 and TRBJ2-1; the match to TRBD2 covers 14 bases. TRBV6-7 counts as an open reading frame of uncertain function. The CDR3 runs 16 residues. Trimming cost V 6 bases and J 8 bases; bases outside gene matches: 9. The CDR3 region has the DNA TGTGCCAGCAGCCCCGCGACTAGCGGGAGGGCCCATGAGCAGTTCTTC. Amino acids: CASSPATSGRAHEQFF.

As to this clonotype: The junction does not match germline at one end; this may be a read error. The chain carries TRBV11-2 and TRBJ1-3; no definite D call. The CDR3 sequence is 12 residues long. Germline V lookup: CDR1 SGHAT, CDR2 FQNNGV. The CDR3 protein is CANSLGGNTIYF. DNA for the CDR3: TGTGCCAACAGCTTAGGGGGAAACACCATATATTTT. Full variable domain (outside the CDR3, taken from reference TRBV11-2 and TRBJ1-3): EAGVAQSPRYKIIEKRQSVAFWCNPISGHATLYWYQQILGQGPKLLIQFQNNGVVDDSQLPKDRFSAERLKGVDSTLKIQPAKLEDSAVYLCANSLGGNTIYFGEGSWLTVV.

This clonotype occurred a few times. The genes are TRBV4-3 and TRBJ1-2; 11 bases are shared with TRBD1. Germline CDR1 LGHNA, CDR2 YSLEER. Unmatched junction bases numbered 11, after V lost 7 bases and J lost 4 bases. The CDR3 runs 16 residues. The CDR3 protein is CASNLDRGQFSYGYTF. The CDR3 DNA reads as TGCGCCAGCAACCTGGACAGGGGGCAGTTTAGCTATGGCTACACCTTC.

This clonotype was seen once. A far larger clone is off by one base, so a read error is likely. This chain joins TRBV4-1 and TRBJ2-7; D is possibly TRBD1 (6 bases). CDR1 is MGHRA, CDR2 YSYEKL, per germline. CDR3 length: 12 amino acids. The chain's CDR3 is CASNQGGYEQYF. The CDR3 DNA follows: TGCGCCAGCAACCAAGGGGGCTACGAGCAGTACTTC.

There are a few counts of this clonotype. Possible read error: a much larger clone is one base away. This chain uses TRBV29-1 with TRBJ1-1; 7 bases align to TRBD1. The germline V gene encodes CDR1 SQVTM and CDR2 ANQGSEA. This CDR3 spans 14 amino acids. The CDR3 coding sequence is TGCAGCGTTCTAGGGGGACAGAAGAACACTGAAGCTCTCTTT. Its protein is CSVLGGQKNTEALF. Looking up the rest from reference TRBV29-1 and TRBJ1-1 gives the full variable domain: SAVISQKPSRDICQRGTSLTIQCQVDSQVTMMFWYRQQPGQSLTLIATANQGSEATYESGFVIDKFPISRPNLTFSTLTVSNMSPEDSSIYLCSVLGGQKNTEALFGQGTRLTVV.

Comment on this clonotype: Compared with germline, one end of the junction differs, possibly owing to a read error. The chain has TRBV28 and TRBJ2-3; 8 nucleotides match TRBD2. CDR3 length: 15 residues. The germline V gene encodes CDR1 MDHEN and CDR2 SYDVKM. CDR3 bases: TGTACCAGCAGTTTCCTAGCGGGTTACATAGATACGCACTATTTT. Translated, it gives CTSSFLAGYIDTHYF.

CDR3 in DNA: TGTGCCAGCAGTTATCCCCTCCAACTCTCTGGAAACACCATATATTTT. Its protein is CASSYPLQLSGNTIYF. This sequence joins TRBV6-2 or TRBV6-3 and TRBJ1-3; D is unclear. This CDR3 has 16 amino acids. Per the germline V gene, CDR1 is MNHEY and CDR2 is SVGEGT. V was cut by 3 bases and J by 0 bases, with 12 bases left in between.

Comments on this clonotype: A read error may be the cause here, since a much bigger clone is one base away. This chain joins TRBV5-4 and TRBJ2-5; possible D gene TRBD1, 6 bases. The CDR3 has 14 amino acids. Germline CDR1 SGHNT, CDR2 YYREEE (reference sequence). Trimming removed 0 bases from V and 4 bases from J, with 10 bases in between. The CDR3 loop reads CASSLVDSLETQYF. CDR3 sequence (DNA): TGTGCCAGCAGCTTGGTGGACAGCCTAGAGACCCAGTACTTC.